What follows are 27 T cell receptor beta chains derived from one specimen sequenced in a study of blood T cell repertoires in COVID-19. Data came from immunoSEQ multiplex PCR; TCRdb stores just in-frame clones and leaves some out. The profile shows around 130,000 clones, roughly four fifths of them singletons. The sequenced material came from PBMCs or T cells enriched from blood (not recorded which). The receptor set was obtained from a man aged 25-40 years who had recovered from COVID-19.

The rearrangement joins TRBV6-5 to TRBJ2-1; D remains unclear. CDR3 length: 15 residues. CDR1 is MNHEY and CDR2 is SVGAGI in the germline V gene. V lost 2 bases and J lost 2, with 10 bases in between. CDR3 in amino acids: CASSYRQSTYNEQFF. CDR3 nucleotides: TGTGCCAGCAGTTACCGACAAAGCACCTACAATGAGCAGTTCTTC.

V usage is TRBV6-5 and J usage is TRBJ2-3, with TRBD2 matching 16 bases. Germline values: CDR1 MNHEY, CDR2 SVGAGI. The CDR3 contains 15 residues. The V and J ends lost 6 bases and 9 bases, in that order; junction bases with no gene match: 6. Here the CDR3 reads CASRGTSGGAVTQYF. The CDR3 DNA follows: TGTGCCAGCAGAGGGACTAGCGGGGGGGCGGTCACGCAGTATTTT.

V gene TRBV9 combines with J gene TRBJ1-2; no clear D gene. CDR3 size: 16 residues. The V end was cut by 0 bases, the J end by 0 bases, with 12 bases between. Per the germline V gene, CDR1 is SGDLS and CDR2 is YYNGEE. Written as DNA, the CDR3 is TGTGCCAGCAGCGTAGAAGTGGAGGAACCTAACTATGGCTACACCTTC. Protein product: CASSVEVEEPNYGYTF.

This chain connects TRBV21-1 to TRBJ2-2; whether TRBD1, the table's D call, matches the DNA was not checked. TRBV21-1 is annotated as a pseudogene. The CDR3 loop spans 17 amino acids. The CDR3 loop reads CASSYPDNPFYTGELFF. CDR3 sequence (DNA): TGTGCCAGCAGCTACCCGGACAACCCATTCTACACCGGGGAGCTGTTTTTT.

This clone was found once. The rearrangement uses TRBV5-1 and TRBJ2-2; no firm D call. V was clipped by 0 bases and J by 5 bases, with 11 bases between them. The CDR3 contains 15 residues. CDR1 SGHRS and CDR2 YFSETQ come from the germline V gene. The CDR3 region is CASSLAVSRTGELFF. In DNA, the CDR3 is TGCGCCAGCAGCTTGGCAGTATCCCGAACCGGGGAGCTGTTTTTT.

This clone was counted a single time. This chain's CDR3 is CASSGTSVDTGELFF. The CDR3 DNA reads as TGTGCCAGCAGCGGGACTAGCGTTGACACCGGGGAGCTGTTTTTT. V and J are TRBV2 and TRBJ2-2; 10 nucleotides agree with TRBD2. V was pared by 6 bases and J by 3 bases, with 4 bases of the junction left unmatched. Germline CDR1 SNHLY, CDR2 FYNNEI. The CDR3 covers 15 residues. Variable domain in full (rest from reference TRBV2 and TRBJ2-2): EPEVTQTPSHQVTQMGQEVILRCVPISNHLYFYWYRQILGQKVEFLVSFYNNEISEKSEIFDDQFSVERPDGSNFTLKIRSTKLEDSAMYFCASSGTSVDTGELFFGEGSRLTVL.

This clone has at least ten counts. The V call is TRBV27, the J call TRBJ2-7; 7 nucleotides agree with TRBD2. Germline V CDR1 and CDR2: MNHEY, SMNVEV (reference sequence). Germline trimming cut 2 bases from V and 4 bases from J; bases unmatched to any gene: 11. The CDR3 has 16 amino acids. The CDR3 region is CASSLEPGLPYYEQYF. DNA of the CDR3: TGTGCCAGCAGTTTAGAACCGGGACTACCCTATTACGAGCAGTACTTC.

The J gene is TRBJ1-5, the V gene TRBV10-2, with 7 bases aligning to TRBD1. CDR3 length: 15 residues. CDR1 is WSHSY and CDR2 is SAAADI in the germline V gene. The V gene end was trimmed by 1 base and the J gene end by 5 bases; junction bases not matched to a gene: 5. The CDR3 bases are TGCGCCAGCAGTGAGTGGGACAGAGATGATCAGCCCCAGCATTTT. Its translation: CASSEWDRDDQPQHF.

J is TRBJ2-7 and V is TRBV19; TRBD1 agrees at 7 bases. Germline V gene data show CDR1 as LNHDA and CDR2 as SQIVND (reference sequence). The CDR3 loop spans 12 amino acids. The V gene end was trimmed by 5 bases and the J gene end by 6 bases; junction bases not matched to a gene: 4. The CDR3 loop is CASSAYRGEQYF. CDR3 sequence (DNA): TGTGCCAGTAGTGCCTACAGGGGCGAGCAGTACTTC.

The chain is built from TRBV27 and TRBJ2-3, with 8 bases fitting TRBD2. The CDR3 totals 15 residues. Germline lookup yields CDR1 MNHEY and CDR2 SMNVEV (reference sequence). Trimming took 2 bases from V and 6 from J; bases not matched to a gene: 7. CDR3 bases: TGTGCCAGCAGTTTAGGCGGGAGGCCTGTGGATACGCAGTATTTT. Its translation: CASSLGGRPVDTQYF.

The gene calls are TRBV27 and TRBJ1-2; weak D call: TRBD1 (6 bases). V was cut by 5 bases and J by 6 bases, with 13 bases left in between. CDR1 is MNHEY and CDR2 is SMNVEV in the germline V gene (reference sequence). There are 13 residues in the CDR3. The CDR3: CASSPQGQHGYTF. DNA of the CDR3: TGTGCCAGCAGTCCCCAGGGGCAGCATGGCTACACCTTC.

CDR3 sequence reads: CASSYSTAMNTEAFF. DNA for the CDR3: TGTGCCAGCAGTTACTCTACAGCCATGAACACTGAAGCTTTCTTT. This chain links TRBV6-5 with TRBJ1-1; D is undetermined. Germline CDR1 and CDR2: MNHEY and SVGAGI. Trimming pared 0 bases from V and 0 bases from J, leaving 8 bases between. There are 15 residues in the CDR3.

This clone appeared a few times. V gene TRBV27 combines with J gene TRBJ1-5, with D maybe TRBD1 (5 bases). V was pared by 5 bases and J by 5 bases, with 13 bases between. Germline V gives CDR1 MNHEY, CDR2 SMNVEV (reference sequence). The CDR3 has 14 residues. The CDR3 bases are TGTGCCAGCAGTACCACAGGTTGGGATCAGCCCCAGCATTTT. The encoded protein is CASSTTGWDQPQHF.

The V gene is TRBV10-1, the J gene TRBJ2-1, with 7 bases matching TRBD1. The V gene end was trimmed by 6 bases and the J gene end by 7 bases; junction bases not matched to a gene: 12. Germline CDR1 WNHNN, CDR2 SYGVQD (reference sequence). The CDR3 has 15 amino acids. The CDR3 DNA is TGCGCCAGCAGCCTCACAGGGGACACCGTAAATGAGCAGTTCTTC. Amino acid sequence: CASSLTGDTVNEQFF.

The chain joins TRBV3-1 (or the pseudogene TRBV3-2) to TRBJ1-2; 7 nucleotides line up with TRBD1. The trim removed 4 bases at V and 1 base at J, leaving 6 bases unmatched. The CDR3 runs 15 residues. Looked up from germline, CDR1 is LGHDT and CDR2 is YNNKEL (reference sequence). The CDR3 DNA is TGTGCCAGCAGCCCGGGACAGTTGCTTAACTATGGCTACACCTTC. Residues: CASSPGQLLNYGYTF.

CDR3 amino acids: CASMPGDRYQPQHF. The CDR3 region has the DNA TGTGCCAGTATGCCGGGGGACAGGTATCAGCCCCAGCATTTT. The rearrangement links TRBV19 to TRBJ1-5; 8 bases map to TRBD1. This CDR3 spans 14 amino acids. In germline, CDR1 is LNHDA, CDR2 SQIVND (reference sequence). Germline trimming cut 7 bases from V and 5 bases from J; bases unmatched to any gene: 7.

The J gene is TRBJ2-1, the V gene TRBV7-2; 8 bases map to TRBD2. V dropped 5 bases and J dropped 12; count of bases not matched to a gene: 15. Germline V gene sequence: CDR1 SGHTA, CDR2 FQGNSA. The CDR3 is 15 residues long. The CDR3 DNA sequence: TGTGCCAGCAGCCCGCTGGCGGGACTAGGGATTGGGCAGTTCTTC. This sequence encodes CASSPLAGLGIGQFF.

This clone was seen more than once but under ten times. The J gene is TRBJ1-1, the V gene TRBV18, with 9 bases lining up with TRBD1. CDR3 length equals 16 residues. Unmatched junction bases numbered 5, after V lost 3 bases and J lost 0 bases. Germline CDR1 reads KGHSH; CDR2 reads LQKENI. CDR3 residues: CASSPGDRVMNTEAFF. The DNA for the CDR3 is TGTGCCAGCTCACCTGGGGACAGGGTCATGAACACTGAAGCTTTCTTT. The entire variable domain, with the rest obtained from reference TRBV18 and TRBJ1-1, is as follows: NAGVMQNPRHLVRRRGQEARLRCSPMKGHSHVYWYRQLPEEGLKFMVYLQKENIIDESGMPKERFSAEFPKEGPSILRIQQVVRGDSAAYFCASSPGDRVMNTEAFFGQGTRLTVV.

The chain employs TRBV15 and TRBJ2-7; D may be TRBD2 (6 bases). CDR1 is LNHNV, CDR2 YYDKDF, per germline (reference sequence). CDR3 length: 17 residues. Trimming pared 0 bases from V and 1 base from J, leaving 16 bases between. The CDR3: CATSRDRGRRASYEQYF. CDR3 coding DNA: TGTGCCACCAGCAGAGATCGTGGGAGGCGGGCTTCCTACGAGCAGTACTTC.

The V and J genes are TRBV2 and TRBJ1-4; possible D gene TRBD1, 5 bases. The V end lost 5 bases, the J end lost 4 bases, and 17 bases lay between the germline ends. The CDR3 sequence is 16 residues long. Germline V CDR1 and CDR2: SNHLY, FYNNEI. CDR3 residues: CASSLGQGGNNEKLFF. The CDR3 coding sequence is TGTGCCAGCAGTCTTGGTCAGGGCGGAAATAATGAAAAACTGTTTTTT.

The chain uses TRBV6-5 and TRBJ2-3, with unresolved D. The CDR3 loop spans 13 amino acids. CDR1 and CDR2 from the germline V gene are MNHEY and SVGAGI. The V end lost 2 bases, the J end lost 0 bases, and 3 bases lay between the germline ends. CDR3 region: CASSYLSTDTQYF. In DNA form, the CDR3 reads TGTGCCAGCAGTTACCTTAGCACAGATACGCAGTATTTT.

CDR3 nucleotides: TGTGCCAGCAGTTACTCTCCAGGTCAGAATCTTGGCTACACCTTC. It specifies CASSYSPGQNLGYTF. V gene TRBV6-2 or TRBV6-3 combines with J gene TRBJ1-2; D not resolved. Trimming stripped 0 bases from V and 7 bases from J, with 15 bases between. The length of the CDR3 is 15 residues. The V gene's germline CDR1 is MNHEY and CDR2 SVGEGT.

CDR3 sequence reads: CASSRTGSNEQFF. In DNA form, the CDR3 reads TGCGCCAGCAGCCGGACAGGGAGCAATGAGCAGTTCTTC. The chain has TRBV5-1 and TRBJ2-1, with 8 bases aligning to TRBD1. Germline assignment: CDR1 SGHRS and CDR2 YFSETQ. This CDR3 comprises 13 residues. V trimming: 4 bases; J trimming: 6 bases; junction bases outside the gene matches: 3.

The CDR3 nucleotides read TGCGCCAGCAGCTCCACCGGGACAGGGGGCGTCTACAATGAGCAGTTCTTC. Translation: CASSSTGTGGVYNEQFF. The rearrangement uses TRBV5-1 and TRBJ2-1; 12 positions agree with TRBD1. V trimming: 3 bases; J trimming: 3 bases; junction bases outside the gene matches: 7. CDR3 size: 17 residues. Germline V CDR1 and CDR2: SGHRS, YFSETQ.

The chain recombines TRBV27 with TRBJ2-5; possible D gene TRBD1, 5 bases. Germline V lookup: CDR1 MNHEY, CDR2 SMNVEV (reference sequence). The CDR3 has 14 residues. The V gene lost 6 bases and the J gene lost 5 bases, with 16 bases spanning the gap. The CDR3 loop is CASSSGYRRETQYF. The CDR3 DNA reads TGTGCCAGCAGCTCCGGATACAGGCGCGAGACCCAGTACTTC.

This clone was detected once. CDR3 in DNA: TGTGCCAGCAGCCAGGGGGCCCAGGGCACCGGGGAGCTGTTTTTT. Amino acids: CASSQGAQGTGELFF. This chain uses TRBV4-2 with TRBJ2-2; D is perhaps TRBD1 (6 bases). Trimming cost V 3 bases and J 4 bases, with 12 bases left between them. This CDR3 region has 15 residues. Germline CDR1 reads LGHNA; CDR2 reads YNFKEQ.

The V gene is TRBV21-1, the J gene TRBJ2-7; the table's D call of TRBD1 was not tested on the DNA. TRBV21-1 is designated a pseudogene. The CDR3 length is 14 residues. The CDR3 loop reads CASSESRHPYEQYV. The CDR3 bases are TGTGCCAGCAGCGAAAGCCGACATCCCTACGAGCAGTACGTC.